This T cell receptor (beta chain) was sequenced for a study of cytomegalovirus exposure and HLA in healthy donors. Use of 60 Vbeta and 13 Jbeta primers characterized the PCR. Using immunoSEQ multiplex PCR, the repertoire was profiled, and TCRdb retains in-frame clones only, with some absent. The sample has approximately 140,000 clones; roughly 77% are singletons. Source material: PBMCs. This clonotype originated in a woman between 40 and 55 years old in good health and CMV-seropositive.

The CDR3: CASSPGLSYEQYF. The DNA of the CDR3 is TGTGCCAGCAGCCCAGGGCTTTCCTACGAGCAGTACTTC. The rearrangement uses TRBV11-1 and TRBJ2-7; tentative D call: TRBD1 (5 bases). CDR1 is SGHAT and CDR2 is FQDESV in the germline V gene (reference sequence). V lost 5 bases and J lost 1, with 9 bases in between. The CDR3 sequence is 13 residues long.